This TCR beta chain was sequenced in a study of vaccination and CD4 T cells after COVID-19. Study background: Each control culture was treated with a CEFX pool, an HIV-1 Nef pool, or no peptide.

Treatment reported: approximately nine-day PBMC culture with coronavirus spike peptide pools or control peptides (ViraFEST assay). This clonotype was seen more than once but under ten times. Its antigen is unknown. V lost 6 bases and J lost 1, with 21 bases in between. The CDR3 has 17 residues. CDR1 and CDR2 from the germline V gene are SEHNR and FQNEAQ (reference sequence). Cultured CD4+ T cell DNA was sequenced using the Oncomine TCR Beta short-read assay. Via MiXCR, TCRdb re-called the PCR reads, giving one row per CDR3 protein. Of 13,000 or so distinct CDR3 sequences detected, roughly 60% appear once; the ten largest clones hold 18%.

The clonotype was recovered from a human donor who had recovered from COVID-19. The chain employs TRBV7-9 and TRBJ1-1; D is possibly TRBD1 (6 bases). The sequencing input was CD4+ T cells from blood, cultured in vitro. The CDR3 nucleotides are TGTGCCAGCAGACCTCTTTACAGGGAGTTTTGGAACACTGAAGCTTTCTTT. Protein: CASRPLYREFWNTEAFF. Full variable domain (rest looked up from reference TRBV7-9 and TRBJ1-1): DTGVSQNPRHKITKRGQNVTFRCDPISEHNRLYWYRQTLGQGPEFLTYFQNEAQLEKSRLLSDRFSAERPKGSFSTLEIQRTEQGDSAMYLCASRPLYREFWNTEAFFGQGTRLTVV.